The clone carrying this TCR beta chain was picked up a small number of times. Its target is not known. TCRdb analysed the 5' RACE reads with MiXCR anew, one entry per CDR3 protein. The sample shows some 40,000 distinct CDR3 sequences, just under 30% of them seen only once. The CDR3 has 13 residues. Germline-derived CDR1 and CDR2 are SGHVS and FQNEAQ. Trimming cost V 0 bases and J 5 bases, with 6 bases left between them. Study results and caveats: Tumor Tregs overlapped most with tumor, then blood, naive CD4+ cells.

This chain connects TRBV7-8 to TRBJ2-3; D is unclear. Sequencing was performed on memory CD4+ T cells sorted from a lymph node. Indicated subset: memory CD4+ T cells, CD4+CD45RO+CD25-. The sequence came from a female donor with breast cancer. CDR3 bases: TGTGCCAGCAGCTTAGCTAGGCAAGATACGCAGTATTTT. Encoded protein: CASSLARQDTQYF. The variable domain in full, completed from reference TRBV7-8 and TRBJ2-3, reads GAGVSQSPRYKVAKRGQDVALRCDPISGHVSLFWYQQALGQGPEFLTYFQNEAQLDKSGLPSDRFFAERPEGSVSTLKIQRTQQEDSAVYLCASSLARQDTQYFGPGTRLTVL.